Here is one TCR beta chain with its context. The CDR3 has 18 residues. Germline V CDR1 and CDR2: LNHNV, YYDKDF (reference sequence). Between the trimmed V and J ends, which lost 0 bases and 1 base, there was a span of 15 bases. The sample comes from a study of T cell responses to AZD1222 COVID-19 vaccine. On the study more broadly: Timing groups of about 4 and about 12 weeks for second doses were pooled.

Repertoires were generated with immunoSEQ multiplex PCR, while TCRdb's copy carries only in-frame clones and drops some. The sample consists of around 140,000 clones, 92% of them appearing once. Sequencing was performed on peripheral blood, taken on day 0 of AZD1222 vaccination. The chain couples TRBV15 to TRBJ2-2; TRBD2 might be the D (7 bases). The sequence derives from an adult in good health. CDR3 DNA: TGTGCCACCAGCAGAGAAAGGGGGGGTAGCTGGAACACCGGGGAGCTGTTTTTT. Amino acid sequence: CATSRERGGSWNTGELFF.